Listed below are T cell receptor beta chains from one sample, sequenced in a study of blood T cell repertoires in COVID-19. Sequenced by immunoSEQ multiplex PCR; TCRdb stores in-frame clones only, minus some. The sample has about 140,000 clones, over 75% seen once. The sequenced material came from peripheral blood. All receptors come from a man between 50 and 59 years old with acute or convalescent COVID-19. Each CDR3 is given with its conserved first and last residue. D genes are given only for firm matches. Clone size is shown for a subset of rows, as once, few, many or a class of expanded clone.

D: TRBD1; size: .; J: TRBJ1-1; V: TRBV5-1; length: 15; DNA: TGCGCCAGCAGCGAAATCGGACAGGGAGAGGCTGAAGCTTTCTTT; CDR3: CASSEIGQGEAEAFF
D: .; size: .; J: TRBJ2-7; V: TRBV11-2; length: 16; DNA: TGTGCCAGCAGCTTAGATAGGGGTTCGTCCTCCTACGAGCAGTACTTC; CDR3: CASSLDRGSSSYEQYF
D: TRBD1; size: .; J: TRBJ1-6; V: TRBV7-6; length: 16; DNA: TGTGCCAGCAGCCCCCGAGCCGGGACAGGGGGTTCACCCCTCCACTTT; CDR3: CASSPRAGTGGSPLHF
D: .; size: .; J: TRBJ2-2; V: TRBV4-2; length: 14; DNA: TGTGCCAGCAGCCACGAACGAGGCACCGGGGAGCTGTTTTTT; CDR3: CASSHERGTGELFF
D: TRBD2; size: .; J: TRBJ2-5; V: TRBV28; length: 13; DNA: TGTGCCAGCCGTAGCGGGGGGGCGGAGACCCAGTACTTC; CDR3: CASRSGGAETQYF
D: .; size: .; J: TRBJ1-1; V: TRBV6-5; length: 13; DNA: TGTGCCAGCCGGAGGCCGCAGAACACTGAAGCTTTTTTT; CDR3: CASRRPQNTEAFF
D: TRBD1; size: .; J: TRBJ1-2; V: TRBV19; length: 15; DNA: TGTGCCAGTAGACCCCTGGACAGGACCAACTATGGCTACACCTTC; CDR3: CASRPLDRTNYGYTF
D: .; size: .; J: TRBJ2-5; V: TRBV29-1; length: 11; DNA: TGCAGCGTTGTGGAGGGGGAGACCCAGTACTTC; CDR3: CSVVEGETQYF
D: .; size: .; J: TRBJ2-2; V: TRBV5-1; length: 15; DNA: TGCGCCAGCAGCCCCCAGGGGGGAAACACCGGGGAGCTGTTTTTT; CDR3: CASSPQGGNTGELFF
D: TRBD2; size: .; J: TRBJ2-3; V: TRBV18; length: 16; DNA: TGTGCCAGCTCACCGGTAGCGGGGGGGTCATCAGATACGCAGTATTTT; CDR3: CASSPVAGGSSDTQYF
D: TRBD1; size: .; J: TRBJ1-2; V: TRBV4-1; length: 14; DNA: TGCGCCAGCAGCCACCTGACAGGGGTGGAGGGCTACACCTTC; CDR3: CASSHLTGVEGYTF
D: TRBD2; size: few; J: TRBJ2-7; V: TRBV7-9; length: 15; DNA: TGTGCCAGCAGCCCTGTAGCGGGCCGCTCCTACGAGCAGTACTTC; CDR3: CASSPVAGRSYEQYF
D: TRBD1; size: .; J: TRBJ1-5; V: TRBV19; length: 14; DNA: TGTGCCAGTAGTTTGACAGGGGGCAATCAGCCCCAGCATTTT; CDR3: CASSLTGGNQPQHF
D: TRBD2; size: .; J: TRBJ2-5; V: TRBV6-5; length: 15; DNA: TGTGCCAGCAGTACCCAGACTAGCGGGGACGAGACCCAGTACTTC; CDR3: CASSTQTSGDETQYF
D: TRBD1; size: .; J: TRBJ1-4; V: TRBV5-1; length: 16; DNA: TGCGCCAGCAGCCCGTCGTCGAGGGGGCCTTATGAAAAACTGTTTTTT; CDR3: CASSPSSRGPYEKLFF
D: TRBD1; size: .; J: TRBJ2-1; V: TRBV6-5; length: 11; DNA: TGTGCCAGCAGCTTAACAGGGGAACAGTTCTTC; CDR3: CASSLTGEQFF
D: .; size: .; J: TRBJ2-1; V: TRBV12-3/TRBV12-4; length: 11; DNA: TGTGCCAGCAGTTTAAAGGGACTTGCGTTCTTC; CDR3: CASSLKGLAFF
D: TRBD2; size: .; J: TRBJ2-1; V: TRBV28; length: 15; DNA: TGTGCCAGCACCAAGCGGGAGCACTCCTACAATGAGCAGTTCTTC; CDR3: CASTKREHSYNEQFF
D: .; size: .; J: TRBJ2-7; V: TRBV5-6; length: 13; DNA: TGTGCCAGCAGCTTGGGGCATGACTACGAGCAGTACTTC; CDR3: CASSLGHDYEQYF
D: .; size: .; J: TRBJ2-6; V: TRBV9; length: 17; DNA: TGTGCCAGCAGCCTTACCCTTTACGGAGCTGGGGCCAACGTCCTGACTTTC; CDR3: CASSLTLYGAGANVLTF
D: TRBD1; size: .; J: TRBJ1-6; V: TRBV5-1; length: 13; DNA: TGCGCCAGCAGAGGGACAGGGGATTCACCCCTCCACTTT; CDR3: CASRGTGDSPLHF
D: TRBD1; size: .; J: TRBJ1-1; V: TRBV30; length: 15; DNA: TGTGCCTGGAGACCGACGGGGACAGGGAACACTGAAGCTTTCTTT; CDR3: CAWRPTGTGNTEAFF
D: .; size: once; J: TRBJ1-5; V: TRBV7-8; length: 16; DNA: TGTGCCAGCAGCCCGATGCGGGTAATGAGCAATCAGCCCCAGCATTTT; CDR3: CASSPMRVMSNQPQHF
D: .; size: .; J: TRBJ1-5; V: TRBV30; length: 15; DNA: TGTGCCTGGAATTTTGGACACGGAATAGAGCAGCCCCAGCATTTT; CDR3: CAWNFGHGIEQPQHF
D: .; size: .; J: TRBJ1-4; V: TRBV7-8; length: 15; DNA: TGTGCCAGCAGCTTAGAAGGTCGGAGTAATGAAAAACTGTTTTTT; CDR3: CASSLEGRSNEKLFF
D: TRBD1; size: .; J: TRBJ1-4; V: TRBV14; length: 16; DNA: TGTGCCAGCAGCCTACTAACCGGGACAGGATATGAAAAACTGTTTTTT; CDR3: CASSLLTGTGYEKLFF
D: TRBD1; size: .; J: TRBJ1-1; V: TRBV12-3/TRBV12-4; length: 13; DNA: TGTGCCAGCAGTCGCGGACAGGGCCCTGAAGCTTTCTTT; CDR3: CASSRGQGPEAFF
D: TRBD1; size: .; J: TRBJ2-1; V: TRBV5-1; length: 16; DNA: TGCGCCAGCAGCTTGGACGGGACAGGTCTCTACAATGAGCAGTTCTTC; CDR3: CASSLDGTGLYNEQFF
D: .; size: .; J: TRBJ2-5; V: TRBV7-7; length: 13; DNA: TGTGCTAGCAGCTTAGCGGCGAGGGAGACCCAGTACTTC; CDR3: CASSLAARETQYF
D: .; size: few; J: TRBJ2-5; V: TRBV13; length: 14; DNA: TGTGCCAGCAGCGGTCAGGGTGGGCAAGAGACCCAGTACTTC; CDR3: CASSGQGGQETQYF